These T cell receptor beta chains were read from a single sample in a study of cytotoxic CD8 clonotypes in ibrutinib-treated CLL. Produced via immunoSEQ multiplex PCR; TCRdb's table is partial and in-frame only. The sample includes about 120,000 clones, 55% to 75% seen only once; the top ten take 37%. This sample comprised PBMCs, obtained after 24 months of ibrutinib treatment. Source of these receptors: a human donor with chronic lymphocytic leukemia. Both conserved end residues are part of each CDR3. A D gene is named only where the DNA matches it firmly.

.,TRBJ1-3,TRBV28,CASSGLGGRNTIYF,TGTGCCAGCTCGGGGTTGGGGGGCAGAAACACCATATATTTT
.,TRBJ1-3,TRBV2,CASSEAGGPRSGNTIYF,TGTGCCAGCAGTGAAGCGGGGGGGCCTCGGTCTGGAAACACCATATATTTT
TRBD1,TRBJ2-3,TRBV4-1,CASSRGGTGGYTQYF,TGCGCCAGCAGCCGGGGGGGTACAGGGGGCTATACGCAGTATTTT
.,TRBJ2-6,TRBV5-6,CASSILTLGANVLTF,TGTGCCAGCAGCATTCTCACCCTGGGGGCCAACGTCCTGACTTTC
.,TRBJ1-1,TRBV28,CASIGTPGGHTEAFF,TGTGCCAGCATCGGGACTCCCGGGGGGCACACTGAAGCTTTCTTT
.,TRBJ2-1,TRBV5-1,CASSLAGEPYNEQFF,TGCGCCAGCAGCTTGGCGGGGGAACCCTACAATGAGCAGTTCTTC
TRBD2,TRBJ2-5,TRBV4-3,CASSQDLAGGRETQYF,TGCGCCAGCAGCCAAGATCTAGCGGGGGGGCGGGAGACCCAGTACTTC
.,TRBJ1-3,TRBV5-1,CASSLVQASSGNTIYF,TGCGCCAGCAGCTTGGTCCAGGCGTCCTCTGGAAACACCATATATTTT
.,TRBJ2-7,TRBV4-2,CASSPIGPYEQYF,TGTGCCAGCAGCCCGATAGGGCCCTACGAGCAGTACTTC
.,TRBJ1-5,TRBV5-6,CASSLGSDGQPQHF,TGTGCCAGCAGCTTGGGATCAGACGGTCAGCCCCAGCATTTT